A selection of T cell receptor beta chains follows, all from one sample in a study of cytomegalovirus exposure and HLA in healthy donors. TCRdb's table, derived via immunoSEQ multiplex PCR, lists solely in-frame clones and lacks some. This repertoire shows 100,000 to 150,000 clones, approximately 82% found once; its top ten account for around 3%. Input material: PBMCs. The source of these receptors is a young woman in good health and CMV-seropositive. CDR3s include the opening cysteine and the closing phenylalanine or tryptophan. Fields, in order: D gene, J gene, V gene, clone size, CDR3 protein, CDR3 DNA. The D gene is left open where the match is weak. Rows may omit the clone size; those that give it use once, few, many or a size class.

.,TRBJ2-7,TRBV19,.,CASTGTQKGEQYF,TGTGCCAGTACGGGAACCCAAAAGGGCGAGCAGTACTTC
.,TRBJ2-7,TRBV6-5,.,CASTRETADTYEQYF,TGTGCCAGCACTCGAGAGACAGCCGACACCTACGAGCAGTACTTC
TRBD1,TRBJ1-6,TRBV27,.,CASSLTGGGYNSPLHF,TGTGCCAGCAGTTTGACAGGGGGCGGCTATAATTCACCCCTCCACTTT
TRBD1,TRBJ1-5,TRBV2,.,CASSGQGASNQPQHF,TGTGCCAGCAGTGGACAGGGGGCGAGCAATCAGCCCCAGCATTTT
.,TRBJ2-1,TRBV11-2,.,CASSSGTPSYNEQFF,TGTGCCAGCAGCTCCGGGACACCCTCCTACAATGAGCAGTTCTTC
TRBD2,TRBJ2-5,TRBV11-1,.,CASSLGTSGLPQETQYF,TGTGCCAGCAGCTTAGGGACTAGCGGATTACCTCAAGAGACCCAGTACTTC
.,TRBJ2-7,TRBV7-3,.,CASSQGTWDEQYF,TGTGCCAGCAGCCAGGGGACATGGGACGAGCAGTACTTC
TRBD1,TRBJ2-7,TRBV11-1,.,CASGVGDRVDEQYF,TGTGCCAGCGGTGTGGGGGACAGGGTCGACGAGCAGTACTTC
TRBD1,TRBJ2-1,TRBV5-1,once,CASSIRQGGSYNEQFF,TGCGCCAGCAGCATCCGACAGGGGGGCTCCTACAATGAGCAGTTCTTC
.,TRBJ2-5,TRBV5-1,.,CASSLEPGQETQYF,TGCGCCAGCAGCTTGGAGCCAGGGCAAGAGACCCAGTACTTC
TRBD2,TRBJ2-5,TRBV7-9,.,CASSLGALAGQETQYF,TGTGCCAGCAGCCTCGGGGCCTTAGCGGGCCAAGAGACCCAGTACTTC
.,TRBJ1-2,TRBV2,.,CASSSPETGYGYTF,TGTGCCAGCAGTTCCCCCGAGACTGGCTATGGCTACACCTTC
TRBD1,TRBJ2-7,TRBV6-6,.,CACDRGQGSIEQYF,TGTGCCTGCGACCGGGGACAGGGATCGATCGAGCAGTACTTC
.,TRBJ1-1,TRBV29-1,.,CSVVQGNTEAFF,TGCAGCGTCGTCCAGGGTAACACTGAAGCTTTCTTT
TRBD1,TRBJ1-6,TRBV25-1,.,CASSDPGQSLHF,TGTGCCAGCAGTGACCCGGGACAGAGCCTCCACTTT
.,TRBJ1-1,TRBV7-9,.,CASTYRERNTEAFF,TGTGCCAGCACCTACAGGGAGAGGAACACTGAAGCTTTCTTT
.,TRBJ1-4,TRBV5-5,once,CASSFPPPRVPNEKLFF,TGTGCCAGCAGCTTCCCTCCCCCCCGGGTCCCCAATGAAAAACTGTTTTTT
.,TRBJ2-1,TRBV5-4,.,CASSLEGNGEQFF,TGTGCCAGCAGCTTGGAGGGGAACGGTGAGCAGTTCTTC
.,TRBJ1-6,TRBV9,.,CASSVEPNSPLHF,TGTGCCAGCAGCGTAGAGCCAAATTCACCCCTCCACTTT
.,TRBJ2-7,TRBV25-1,.,CASSLPGIHEQYF,TGTGCCAGCAGTCTCCCAGGGATCCACGAGCAGTACTTC
.,TRBJ2-5,TRBV2,.,CASNQDITQETQYF,TGTGCCAGCAACCAGGACATTACCCAAGAGACCCAGTACTTC
TRBD1,TRBJ2-1,TRBV28,.,CAGQTGTGTYNEQFF,TGTGCCGGTCAGACCGGGACAGGGACCTACAATGAGCAGTTCTTC
TRBD1,TRBJ2-7,TRBV5-4,.,CASSLGQGSHEQYF,TGTGCCAGCAGCCTGGGACAGGGAAGCCACGAGCAGTACTTC
.,TRBJ2-3,TRBV5-1,.,CASSLAGGSTDTQYF,TGCGCCAGCAGCTTGGCCGGCGGCAGCACAGATACGCAGTATTTT
TRBD1,TRBJ1-4,TRBV5-1,.,CASSPGNTGVFF,TGCGCCAGCAGCCCCGGGAATACAGGGGTGTTTTTT
.,TRBJ2-2,TRBV10-3,.,CAISEKGPNTGELFF,TGTGCCATCAGTGAGAAGGGGCCGAACACCGGGGAGCTGTTTTTT
.,TRBJ2-3,TRBV7-9,.,CASSLPPGRRNADTQYF,TGTGCCAGCAGCTTACCCCCCGGTAGAAGAAATGCAGATACGCAGTATTTT
.,TRBJ2-3,TRBV2,once,CASSEASSTDTQYF,TGTGCCAGCAGTGAGGCTAGTAGCACAGATACGCAGTATTTT
TRBD1,TRBJ2-6,TRBV4-1,.,CASSLGQGSAGANVLTF,TGCGCCAGCAGCCTGGGACAGGGTAGTGCTGGGGCCAACGTCCTGACTTTC
.,TRBJ1-1,TRBV2,few,CASSDLSEAFF,TGTGCCAGCAGTGACTTATCTGAAGCTTTCTTT
.,TRBJ2-2,TRBV7-9,.,CASSLLSSGELFF,TGTGCCAGCAGCTTACTTTCGAGCGGGGAGCTGTTTTTT
.,TRBJ2-5,TRBV7-2,.,CASSFLGAETQYF,TGTGCCAGCAGCTTTCTCGGAGCCGAGACCCAGTACTTC
.,TRBJ2-7,TRBV5-5,.,CASSFSRGYEQYF,TGTGCCAGCAGCTTCTCCAGGGGTTACGAGCAGTACTTC
TRBD2,TRBJ2-3,TRBV7-3,.,CASSAFSGGALDTQYF,TGTGCCAGCAGCGCATTTAGCGGGGGGGCCTTAGATACGCAGTATTTT
TRBD1,TRBJ1-3,TRBV5-1,.,CASRDDRGGGNTIYF,TGCGCCAGCAGAGATGACAGGGGTGGTGGAAACACCATATATTTT
TRBD2,TRBJ2-7,TRBV29-1,.,CSVVAGIVYEQYF,TGCAGCGTTGTAGCGGGGATCGTCTACGAGCAGTACTTC
.,TRBJ1-5,TRBV19,.,CASSMYTVDQPQHF,TGTGCCAGTAGTATGTATACAGTAGATCAGCCCCAGCATTTT
.,TRBJ2-7,TRBV7-8,.,CASSPGTREMEQYF,TGTGCCAGCAGCCCCGGGACCCGGGAGATGGAGCAGTACTTC
.,TRBJ1-1,TRBV6-5,.,CASSYGGYTEAFF,TGTGCCAGCAGTTACGGGGGGTACACTGAAGCTTTCTTT
TRBD2,TRBJ2-1,TRBV28,.,CASSFTGGSYNEQFF,TGTGCCAGCAGTTTTACGGGGGGCTCCTACAATGAGCAGTTCTTC
.,TRBJ2-1,TRBV5-4,few,CASSTNQGSSYNEQFF,TGTGCCAGCAGCACGAACCAGGGAAGCTCCTACAATGAGCAGTTCTTC
TRBD1,TRBJ1-3,TRBV11-3,.,CASSLTGLGNTIYF,TGTGCCAGCAGCTTGACAGGGCTCGGAAACACCATATATTTT
.,TRBJ1-2,TRBV5-1,.,CASSLVGAGGYTF,TGCGCCAGCAGCTTGGTGGGGGCAGGGGGCTACACCTTC
TRBD2,TRBJ2-3,TRBV10-3,few,CAISLQRGNTDTQYF,TGTGCCATCAGTTTACAGCGGGGAAACACAGATACGCAGTATTTT